A selection of T cell receptor beta chains follows, all from one sample in a study of T cells after posttransplantation cyclophosphamide. Method: immunoSEQ multiplex PCR; TCRdb's copy keeps in-frame clones and lacks some. This table holds around 12,000 clones, around 2% found once. The specimen comprised PBMCs, sampled after allogeneic stem cell transplant with posttransplant cyclophosphamide. Receptors originate from a male patient in his thirties who received an allogeneic stem cell transplant from a related donor, was CMV-positive, and had no GVHD. Part of the T cell pool may stem from the graft donor. Each CDR3 is given with its conserved first and last residue. Fields, in order: V gene, D gene, CDR3 protein. D genes are given only for firm matches.

>TRBV28|-
CASSLAGVNYEQYF
>TRBV14|-
CASSQTGRGGANVLTF
>TRBV11-1|-
CASSLVGTPYEQYF
>TRBV4-3|-
CASSQGLEADTQYF
>TRBV18|TRBD2
CASSPRTSGGAGETQYF
>TRBV5-5|TRBD1
CASTPRQGTGGYTF
>TRBV14|TRBD2
CASSQGRATAGVLYNEQFF
>TRBV7-2|TRBD2
CASSRTSGSETQYF
>TRBV4-2|TRBD2
CASSQTTSGGASFNEQFF
>TRBV30|-
CTILSGANVLTF
>TRBV18|TRBD1
CASSSSGQGALGYTF
>TRBV18|TRBD2
CASSPLASGSTDTQYF
>TRBV2|-
CASSRTAPEKLFF
>TRBV15|TRBD1
CATTPDRRSAGELFF
>TRBV25-1|TRBD2
CASSGLAGGPTNEQFF
>TRBV7-9|-
CASSWGRAADTGELFF
>TRBV28|-
CASSFEQGGVWETQYF
>TRBV5-6|TRBD1
CASSLRGPDTQYF
>TRBV10-2|-
CASRGQSNQPQHF
>TRBV5-1|-
CASSLGGRHTIYF
>TRBV10-1|-
CATSTGWGTDTQYF
>TRBV18|-
CASSPTEGYSNQPQHF
>TRBV5-5|TRBD1
CASSLQPPGTGAFEAFF
>TRBV2|-
CASSEVYEQYF
>TRBV4-1|TRBD2
CASRPGLAGLYNEQFF
>TRBV6-5|-
CASSRTESSNYGYTF
>TRBV4-1|TRBD2
CASSPSGGYNEQFF
>TRBV18|-
CASSPRQSTGELFF
>TRBV7-9|TRBD1
CASSRSGTGGFEQYF
>TRBV7-9|-
CASSSPTAGYTDTQYF
>TRBV18|-
CASSPQGRATDTQYF
>TRBV27|TRBD2
CASRLASSYNEQFF
>TRBV2|-
CASRELQGTMYIQYF
>TRBV7-9|TRBD2
CASSATSGRTDTQYF
>TRBV5-4|TRBD2
CASSLYTSGADTQYF
>TRBV18|-
CASSPSNGGPDEQYF
>TRBV7-9|-
CASISSRGSYGYTF
>TRBV4-1|-
CASSQVGVIGELFF
>TRBV9|TRBD1
CASSVDRTGADSPLHF
>TRBV7-2|TRBD2
CASRGLAANEQFF
>TRBV28|TRBD2
CASSLYFRATSGETQYF
>TRBV7-9|TRBD2
CASSDGTSGGAGAEQFF
>TRBV29-1|-
CSVVQGRGYGYTF
>TRBV5-1|-
CASSEGGPGYEQYF
>TRBV9|-
CASSPLEDSSYEQYF
>TRBV4-1|-
CASSQDSSELAYEQYF
>TRBV5-1|-
CASSLEEVYNEQFF
>TRBV5-1|TRBD1
CASSPRTGGAGNGYTF
>TRBV2|-
CASSGDSVNTQYF
>TRBV28|TRBD2
CAIAPGGDQETQYF